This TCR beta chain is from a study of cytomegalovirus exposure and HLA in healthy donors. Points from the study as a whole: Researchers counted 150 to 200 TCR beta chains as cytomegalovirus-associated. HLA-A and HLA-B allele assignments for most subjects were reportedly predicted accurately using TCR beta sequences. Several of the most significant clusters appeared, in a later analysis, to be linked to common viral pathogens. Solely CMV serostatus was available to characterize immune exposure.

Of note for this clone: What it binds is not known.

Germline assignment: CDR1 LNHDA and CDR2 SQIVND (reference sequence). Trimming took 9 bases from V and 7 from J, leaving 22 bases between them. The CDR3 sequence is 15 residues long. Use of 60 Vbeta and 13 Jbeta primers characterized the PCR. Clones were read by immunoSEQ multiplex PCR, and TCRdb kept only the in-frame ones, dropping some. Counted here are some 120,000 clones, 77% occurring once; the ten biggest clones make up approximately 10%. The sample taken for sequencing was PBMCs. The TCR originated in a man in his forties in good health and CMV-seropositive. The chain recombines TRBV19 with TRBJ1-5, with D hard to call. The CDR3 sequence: CASTPAVIVGQPQHF. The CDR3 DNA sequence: TGTGCCAGCACCCCCGCGGTGATCGTCGGACAGCCCCAGCATTTT.